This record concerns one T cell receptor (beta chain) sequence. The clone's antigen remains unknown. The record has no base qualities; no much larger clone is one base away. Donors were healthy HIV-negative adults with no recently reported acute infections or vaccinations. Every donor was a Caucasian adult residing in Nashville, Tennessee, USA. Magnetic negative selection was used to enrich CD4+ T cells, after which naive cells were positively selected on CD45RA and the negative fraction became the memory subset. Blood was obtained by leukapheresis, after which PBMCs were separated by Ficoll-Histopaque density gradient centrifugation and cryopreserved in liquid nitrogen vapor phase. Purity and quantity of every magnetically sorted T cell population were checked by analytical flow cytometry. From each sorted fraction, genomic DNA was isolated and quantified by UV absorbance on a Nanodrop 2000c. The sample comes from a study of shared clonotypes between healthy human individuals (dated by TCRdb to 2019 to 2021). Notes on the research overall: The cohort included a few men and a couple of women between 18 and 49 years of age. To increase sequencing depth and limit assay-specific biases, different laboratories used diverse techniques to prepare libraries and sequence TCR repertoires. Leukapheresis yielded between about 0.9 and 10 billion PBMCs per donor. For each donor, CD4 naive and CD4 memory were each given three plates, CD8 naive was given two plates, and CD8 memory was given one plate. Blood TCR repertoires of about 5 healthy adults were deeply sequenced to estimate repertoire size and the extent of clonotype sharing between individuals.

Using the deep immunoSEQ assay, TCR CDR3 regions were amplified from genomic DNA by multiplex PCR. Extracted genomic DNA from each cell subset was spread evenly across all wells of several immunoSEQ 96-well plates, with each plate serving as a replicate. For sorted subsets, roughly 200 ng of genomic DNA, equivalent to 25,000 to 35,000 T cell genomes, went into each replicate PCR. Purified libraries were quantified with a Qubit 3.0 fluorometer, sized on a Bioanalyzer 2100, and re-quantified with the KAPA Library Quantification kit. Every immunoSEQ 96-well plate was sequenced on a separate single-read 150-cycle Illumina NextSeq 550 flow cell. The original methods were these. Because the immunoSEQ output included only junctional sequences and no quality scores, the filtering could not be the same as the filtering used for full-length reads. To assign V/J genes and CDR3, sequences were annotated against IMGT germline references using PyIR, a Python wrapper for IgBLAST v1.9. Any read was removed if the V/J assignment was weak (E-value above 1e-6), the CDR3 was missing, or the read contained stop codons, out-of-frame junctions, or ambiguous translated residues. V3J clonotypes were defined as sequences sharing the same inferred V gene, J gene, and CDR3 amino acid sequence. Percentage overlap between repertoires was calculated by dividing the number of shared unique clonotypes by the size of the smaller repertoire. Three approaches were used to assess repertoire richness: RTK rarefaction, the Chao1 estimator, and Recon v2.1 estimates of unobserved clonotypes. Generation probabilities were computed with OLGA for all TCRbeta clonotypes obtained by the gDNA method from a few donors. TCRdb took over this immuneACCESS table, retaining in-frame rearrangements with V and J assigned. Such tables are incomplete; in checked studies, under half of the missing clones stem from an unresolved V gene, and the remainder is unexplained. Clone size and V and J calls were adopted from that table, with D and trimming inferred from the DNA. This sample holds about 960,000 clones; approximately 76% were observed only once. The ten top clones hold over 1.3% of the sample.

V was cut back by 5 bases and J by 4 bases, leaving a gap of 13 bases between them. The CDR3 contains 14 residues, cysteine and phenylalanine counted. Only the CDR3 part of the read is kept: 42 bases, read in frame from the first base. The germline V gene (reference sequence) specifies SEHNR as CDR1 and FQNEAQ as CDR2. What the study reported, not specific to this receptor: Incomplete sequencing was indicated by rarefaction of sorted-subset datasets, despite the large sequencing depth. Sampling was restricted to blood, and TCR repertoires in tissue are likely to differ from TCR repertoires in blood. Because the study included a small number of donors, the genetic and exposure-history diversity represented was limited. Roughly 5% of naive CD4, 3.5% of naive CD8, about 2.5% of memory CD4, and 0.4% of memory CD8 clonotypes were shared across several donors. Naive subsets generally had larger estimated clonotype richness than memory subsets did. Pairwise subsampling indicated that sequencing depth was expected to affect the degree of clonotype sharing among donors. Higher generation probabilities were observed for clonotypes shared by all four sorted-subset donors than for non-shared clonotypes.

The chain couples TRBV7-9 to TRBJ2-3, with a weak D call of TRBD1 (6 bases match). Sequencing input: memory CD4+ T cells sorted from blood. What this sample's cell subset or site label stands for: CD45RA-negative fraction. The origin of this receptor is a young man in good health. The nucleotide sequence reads TGTGCCAGCAGCCCCAACCAGGGGCCAGATACGCAGTATTTT. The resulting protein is CASSPNQGPDTQYF.